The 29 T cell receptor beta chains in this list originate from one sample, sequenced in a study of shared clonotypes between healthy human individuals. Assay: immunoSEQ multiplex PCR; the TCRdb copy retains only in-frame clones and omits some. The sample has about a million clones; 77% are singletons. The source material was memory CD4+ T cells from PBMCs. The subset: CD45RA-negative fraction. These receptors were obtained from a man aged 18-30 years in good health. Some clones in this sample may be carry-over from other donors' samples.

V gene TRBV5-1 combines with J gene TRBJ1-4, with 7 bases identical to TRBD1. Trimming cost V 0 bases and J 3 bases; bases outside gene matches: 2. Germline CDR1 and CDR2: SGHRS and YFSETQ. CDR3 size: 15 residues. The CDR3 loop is CASSLDGTANEKLFF. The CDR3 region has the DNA TGCGCCAGCAGCTTGGACGGGACAGCTAATGAAAAACTGTTTTTT.

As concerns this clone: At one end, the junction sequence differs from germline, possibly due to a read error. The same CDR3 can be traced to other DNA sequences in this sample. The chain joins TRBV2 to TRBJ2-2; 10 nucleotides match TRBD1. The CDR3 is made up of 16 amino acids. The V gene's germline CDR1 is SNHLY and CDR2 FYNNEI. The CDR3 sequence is CASSGTGVGLTGELSF. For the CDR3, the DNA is TGTGCCAGCTCTGGGACAGGGGTCGGTCTCACCGGGGAGCTGTCTTTT.

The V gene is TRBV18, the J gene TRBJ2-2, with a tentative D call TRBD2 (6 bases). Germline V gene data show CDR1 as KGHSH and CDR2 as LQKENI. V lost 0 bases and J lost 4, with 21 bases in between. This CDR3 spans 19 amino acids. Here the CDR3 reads CASSPPSSGRGWGTGELFF. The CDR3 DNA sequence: TGTGCCAGCTCACCACCATCAAGCGGGCGAGGCTGGGGCACCGGGGAGCTGTTTTTT.

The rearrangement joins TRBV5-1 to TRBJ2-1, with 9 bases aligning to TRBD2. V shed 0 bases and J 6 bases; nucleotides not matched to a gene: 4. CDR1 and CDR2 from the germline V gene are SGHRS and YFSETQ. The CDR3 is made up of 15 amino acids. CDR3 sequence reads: CASSLALAGSNEQFF. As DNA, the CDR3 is TGCGCCAGCAGCTTGGCCCTAGCGGGAAGCAATGAGCAGTTCTTC.

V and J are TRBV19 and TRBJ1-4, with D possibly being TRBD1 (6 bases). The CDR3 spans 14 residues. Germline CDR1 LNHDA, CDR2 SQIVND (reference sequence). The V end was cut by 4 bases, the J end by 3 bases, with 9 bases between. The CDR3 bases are TGTGCCAGTAGTACACAGGGAGCTAATGAAAAACTGTTTTTT. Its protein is CASSTQGANEKLFF.

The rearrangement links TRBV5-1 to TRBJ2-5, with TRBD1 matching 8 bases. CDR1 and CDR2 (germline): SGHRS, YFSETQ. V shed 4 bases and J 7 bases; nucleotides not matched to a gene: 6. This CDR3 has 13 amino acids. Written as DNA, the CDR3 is TGCGCCAGCAGCAGGGACAGGACCCGGACCCAGTACTTC. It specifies CASSRDRTRTQYF.

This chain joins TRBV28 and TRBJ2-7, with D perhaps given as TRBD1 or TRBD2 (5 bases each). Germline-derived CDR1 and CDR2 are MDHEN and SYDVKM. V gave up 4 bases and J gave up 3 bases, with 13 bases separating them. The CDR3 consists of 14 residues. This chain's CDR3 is CASSSSGPLYEQYF. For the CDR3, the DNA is TGTGCCAGCAGTTCCTCGGGACCCCTCTACGAGCAGTACTTC.

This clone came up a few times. The CDR3 bases are TGCGCCAGCAGCCAAGATTCCAGGGGAAACACCATATATTTT. This gives the protein CASSQDSRGNTIYF. The rearrangement links TRBV4-1 to TRBJ1-3; D call uncertain. Germline CDR1 is MGHRA and CDR2 is YSYEKL. The CDR3 sequence is 14 residues long. The ends were cut back, 0 bases at V and 4 bases at J, with 7 bases in the middle.

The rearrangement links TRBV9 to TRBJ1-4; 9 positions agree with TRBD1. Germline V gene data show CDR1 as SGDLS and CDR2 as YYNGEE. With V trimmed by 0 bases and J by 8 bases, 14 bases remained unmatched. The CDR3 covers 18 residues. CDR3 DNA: TGTGCCAGCAGCGTAGGCACAGGGGGCGCGGGGCATGGGGAAAAACTGTTTTTT. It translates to CASSVGTGGAGHGEKLFF.

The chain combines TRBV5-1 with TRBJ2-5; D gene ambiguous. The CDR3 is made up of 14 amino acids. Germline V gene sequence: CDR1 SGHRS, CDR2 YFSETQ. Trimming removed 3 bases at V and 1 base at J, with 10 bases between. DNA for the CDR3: TGCGCCAGCAGCTGGGTCCAACGCCAAGAGACCCAGTACTTC. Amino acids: CASSWVQRQETQYF.

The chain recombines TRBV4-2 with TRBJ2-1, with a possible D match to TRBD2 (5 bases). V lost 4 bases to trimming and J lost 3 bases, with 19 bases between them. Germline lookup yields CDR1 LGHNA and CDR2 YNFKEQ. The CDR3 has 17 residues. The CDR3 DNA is TGTGCCAGCAGCCTCGAAGAGGGCGGATATTACTACAATGAGCAGTTCTTC. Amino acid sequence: CASSLEEGGYYYNEQFF.

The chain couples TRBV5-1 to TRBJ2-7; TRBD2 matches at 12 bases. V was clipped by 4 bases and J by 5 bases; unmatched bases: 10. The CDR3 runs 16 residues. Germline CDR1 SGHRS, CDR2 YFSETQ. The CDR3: CASSPPTSGSRDEQYF. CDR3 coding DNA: TGCGCCAGCAGCCCCCCGACTAGCGGGAGTCGCGACGAGCAGTACTTC.

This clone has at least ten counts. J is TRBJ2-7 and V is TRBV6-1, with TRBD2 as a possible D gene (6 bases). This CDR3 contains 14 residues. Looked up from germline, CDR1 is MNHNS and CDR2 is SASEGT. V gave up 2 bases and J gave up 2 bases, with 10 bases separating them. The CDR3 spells CASSEMRLAYEQYF. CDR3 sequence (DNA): TGTGCCAGCAGTGAAATGAGACTAGCCTACGAGCAGTACTTC.

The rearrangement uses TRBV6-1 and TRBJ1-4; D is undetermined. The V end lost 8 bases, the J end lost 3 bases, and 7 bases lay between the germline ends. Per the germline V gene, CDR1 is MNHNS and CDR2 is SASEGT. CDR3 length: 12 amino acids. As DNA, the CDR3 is TGTGCCAGCGCCGGGGCTAATGAAAAACTGTTTTTT. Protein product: CASAGANEKLFF.

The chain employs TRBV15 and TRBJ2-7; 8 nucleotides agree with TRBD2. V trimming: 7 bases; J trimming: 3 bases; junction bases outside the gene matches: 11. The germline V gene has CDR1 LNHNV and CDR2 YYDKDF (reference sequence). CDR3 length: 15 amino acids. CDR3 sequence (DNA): TGTGCCACCACCTCAGACCGGGGGACTAGCTACGAGCAGTACTTC. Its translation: CATTSDRGTSYEQYF.

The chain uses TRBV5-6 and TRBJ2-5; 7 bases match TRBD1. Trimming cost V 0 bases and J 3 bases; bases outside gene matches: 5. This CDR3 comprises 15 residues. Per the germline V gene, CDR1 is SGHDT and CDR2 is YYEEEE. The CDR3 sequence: CASSLGSGGKETQYF. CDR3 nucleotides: TGTGCCAGCAGCTTGGGTTCAGGGGGAAAAGAGACCCAGTACTTC. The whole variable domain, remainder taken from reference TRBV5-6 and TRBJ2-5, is DAGVTQSPTHLIKTRGQQVTLRCSPKSGHDTVSWYQQALGQGPQFIFQYYEEEERQRGNFPDRFSGHQFPNYSSELNVNALLLGDSALYLCASSLGSGGKETQYFGPGTRLLVL.

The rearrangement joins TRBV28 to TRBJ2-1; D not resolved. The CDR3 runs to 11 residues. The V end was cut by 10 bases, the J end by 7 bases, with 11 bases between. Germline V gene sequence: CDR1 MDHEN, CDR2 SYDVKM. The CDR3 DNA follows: TGTGCCACGGCCCTTCAAAATGAGCAGTTCTTC. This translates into CATALQNEQFF.

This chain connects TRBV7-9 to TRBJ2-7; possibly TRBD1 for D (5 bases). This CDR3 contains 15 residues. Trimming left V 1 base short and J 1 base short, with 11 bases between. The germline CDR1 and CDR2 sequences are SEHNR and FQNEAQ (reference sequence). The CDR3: CASSLVGEVSYEQYF. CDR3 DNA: TGTGCCAGCAGCTTAGTAGGGGAAGTTTCCTACGAGCAGTACTTC.

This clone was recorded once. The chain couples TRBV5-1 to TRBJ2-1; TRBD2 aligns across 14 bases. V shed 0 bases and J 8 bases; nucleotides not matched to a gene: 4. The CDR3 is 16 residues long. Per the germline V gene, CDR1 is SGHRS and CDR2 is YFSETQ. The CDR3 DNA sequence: TGCGCCAGCAGCTTGGTGACTAGCGGGAGGGCCGATGAGCAGTTCTTC. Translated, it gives CASSLVTSGRADEQFF.

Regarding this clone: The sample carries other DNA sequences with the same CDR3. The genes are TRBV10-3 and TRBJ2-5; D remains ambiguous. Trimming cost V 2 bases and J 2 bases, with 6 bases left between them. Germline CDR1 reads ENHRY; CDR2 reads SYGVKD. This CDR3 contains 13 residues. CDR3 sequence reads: CAISERPQETQYF. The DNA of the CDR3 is TGTGCCATCAGTGAGCGGCCGCAAGAGACCCAGTACTTC.

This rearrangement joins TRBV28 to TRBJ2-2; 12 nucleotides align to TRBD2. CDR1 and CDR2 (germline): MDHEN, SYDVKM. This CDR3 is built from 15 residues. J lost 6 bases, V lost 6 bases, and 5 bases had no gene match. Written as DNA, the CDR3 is TGTGCCAGCAGGCCGACTAGCGGGAGAGCCGGGGAGCTGTTTTTT. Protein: CASRPTSGRAGELFF.

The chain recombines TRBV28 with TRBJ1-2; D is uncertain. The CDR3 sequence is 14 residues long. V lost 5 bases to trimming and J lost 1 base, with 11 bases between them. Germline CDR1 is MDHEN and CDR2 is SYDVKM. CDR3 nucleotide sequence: TGTGCCAGCAGTCCATTCAGGAATAACTATGGCTACACCTTC. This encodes CASSPFRNNYGYTF.

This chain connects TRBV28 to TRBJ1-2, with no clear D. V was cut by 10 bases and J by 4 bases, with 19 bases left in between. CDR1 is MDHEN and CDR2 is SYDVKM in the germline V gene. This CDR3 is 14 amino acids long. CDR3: CATYGPSRVYGYTF. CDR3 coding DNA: TGTGCCACCTACGGACCTTCACGGGTCTATGGCTACACCTTC.

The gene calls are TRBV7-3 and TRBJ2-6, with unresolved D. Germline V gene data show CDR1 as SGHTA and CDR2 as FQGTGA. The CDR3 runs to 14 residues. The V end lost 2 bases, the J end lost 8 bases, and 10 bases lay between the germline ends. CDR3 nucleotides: TGTGCCAGCAGCTTATTCGATGGATCCAACGTCCTGACTTTC. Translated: CASSLFDGSNVLTF.

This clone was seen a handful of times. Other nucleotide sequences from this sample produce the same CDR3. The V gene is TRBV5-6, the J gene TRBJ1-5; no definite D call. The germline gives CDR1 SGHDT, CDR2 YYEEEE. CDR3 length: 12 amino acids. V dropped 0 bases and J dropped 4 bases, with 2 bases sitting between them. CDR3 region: CASSLGNQPQHF. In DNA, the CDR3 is TGTGCCAGCAGCTTGGGAAATCAGCCCCAGCATTTT.

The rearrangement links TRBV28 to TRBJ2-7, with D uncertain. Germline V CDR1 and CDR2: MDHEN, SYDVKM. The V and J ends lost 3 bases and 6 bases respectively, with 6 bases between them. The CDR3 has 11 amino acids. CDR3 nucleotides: TGTGCCAGCAGTTTGTTCGCCGAGCAGTACTTC. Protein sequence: CASSLFAEQYF.

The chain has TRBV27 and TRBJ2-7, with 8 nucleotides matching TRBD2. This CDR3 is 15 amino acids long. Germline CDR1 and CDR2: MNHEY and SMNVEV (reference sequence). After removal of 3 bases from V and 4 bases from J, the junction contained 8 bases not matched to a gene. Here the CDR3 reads CASSLGSGRGYEQYF. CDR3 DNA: TGTGCCAGCAGTTTGGGGTCCGGGAGGGGGTACGAGCAGTACTTC.

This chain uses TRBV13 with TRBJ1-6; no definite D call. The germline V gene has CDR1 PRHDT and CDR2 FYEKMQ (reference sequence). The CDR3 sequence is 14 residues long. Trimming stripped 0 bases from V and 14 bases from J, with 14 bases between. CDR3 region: CASSLGQYRQALHF. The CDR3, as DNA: TGTGCCAGCAGCTTAGGCCAGTACCGTCAGGCCCTCCACTTT.

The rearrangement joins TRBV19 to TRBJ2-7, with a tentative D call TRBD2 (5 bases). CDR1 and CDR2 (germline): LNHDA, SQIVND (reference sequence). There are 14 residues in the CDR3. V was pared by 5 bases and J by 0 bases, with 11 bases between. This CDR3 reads CASSVDSYSYEQYF. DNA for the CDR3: TGTGCCAGTAGTGTGGACTCTTACTCCTACGAGCAGTACTTC. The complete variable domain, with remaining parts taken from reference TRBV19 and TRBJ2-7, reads DGGITQSPKYLFRKEGQNVTLSCEQNLNHDAMYWYRQDPGQGLRLIYYSQIVNDFQKGDIAEGYSVSREKKESFPLTVTSAQKNPTAFYLCASSVDSYSYEQYFGPGTRLTVT.